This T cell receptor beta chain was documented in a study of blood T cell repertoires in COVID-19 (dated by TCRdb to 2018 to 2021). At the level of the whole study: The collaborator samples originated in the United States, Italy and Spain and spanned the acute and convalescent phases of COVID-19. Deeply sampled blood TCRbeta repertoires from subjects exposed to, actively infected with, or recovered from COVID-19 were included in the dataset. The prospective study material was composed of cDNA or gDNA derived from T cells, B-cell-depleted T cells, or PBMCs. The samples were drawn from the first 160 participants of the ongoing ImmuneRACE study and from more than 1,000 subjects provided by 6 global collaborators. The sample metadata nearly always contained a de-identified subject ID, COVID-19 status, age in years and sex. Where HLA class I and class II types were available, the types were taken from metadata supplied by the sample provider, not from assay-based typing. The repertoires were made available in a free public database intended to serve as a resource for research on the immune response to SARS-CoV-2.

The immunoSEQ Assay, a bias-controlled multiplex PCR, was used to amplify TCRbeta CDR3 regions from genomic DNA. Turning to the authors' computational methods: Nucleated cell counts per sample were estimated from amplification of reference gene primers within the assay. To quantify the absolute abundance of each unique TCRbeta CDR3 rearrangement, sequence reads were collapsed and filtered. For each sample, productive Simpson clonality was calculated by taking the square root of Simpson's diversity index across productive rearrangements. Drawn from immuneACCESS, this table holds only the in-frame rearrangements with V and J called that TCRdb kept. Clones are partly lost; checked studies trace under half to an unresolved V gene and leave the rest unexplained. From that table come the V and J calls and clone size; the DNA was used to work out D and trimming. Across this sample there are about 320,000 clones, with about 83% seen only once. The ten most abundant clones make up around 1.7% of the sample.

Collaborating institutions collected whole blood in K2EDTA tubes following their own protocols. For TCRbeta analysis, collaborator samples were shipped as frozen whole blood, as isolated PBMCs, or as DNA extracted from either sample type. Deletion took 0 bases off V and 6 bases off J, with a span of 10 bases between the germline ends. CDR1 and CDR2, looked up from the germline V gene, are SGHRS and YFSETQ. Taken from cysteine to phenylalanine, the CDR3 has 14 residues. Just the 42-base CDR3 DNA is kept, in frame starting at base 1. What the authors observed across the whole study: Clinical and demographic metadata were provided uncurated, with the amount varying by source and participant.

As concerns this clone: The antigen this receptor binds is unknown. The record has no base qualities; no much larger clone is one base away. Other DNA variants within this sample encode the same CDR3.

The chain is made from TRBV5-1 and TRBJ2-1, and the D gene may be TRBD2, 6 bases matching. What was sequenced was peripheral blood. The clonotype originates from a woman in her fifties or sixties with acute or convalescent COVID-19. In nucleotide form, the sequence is TGCGCCAGCAGCTTGGTAGGAGGGGTCAATGAGCAGTTCTTC. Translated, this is CASSLVGGVNEQFF.